A selection of T cell receptor beta chains follows, all from one sample in a study of early T cells in non-severe SARS-CoV-2 infection. TCRdb processed the 5' RACE reads anew with MiXCR; each CDR3 protein has one entry. The profile covers 45,000 or so distinct CDR3 sequences, with around a quarter appearing a single time and around 4.6% taken by the ten largest. Specimen: whole blood, collected at baseline. All receptors come from an adult who was a healthcare worker with PCR-confirmed SARS-CoV-2 infection or an uninfected control (not recorded which). The CDR3 runs from the conserved cysteine through the conserved F or W. The D gene is left open where the match is weak. Only some rows state a clone size, as once, few, many or a class for expanded clones.

d_gene: -
j_gene: TRBJ2-3
abundance: few
v_gene: TRBV6-6
CDR3nt: TGTGCCAGCAGTTACGGGTCCCCCTCAGATACGCAGTATTTT
CDR3aa: CASSYGSPSDTQYF

d_gene: TRBD1
j_gene: TRBJ1-6
abundance: few
v_gene: TRBV12-3/TRBV12-4
CDR3nt: TGTGCCAGCAGTTCAATCGCAGGGGGTAATTCACCCCTCCACTTT
CDR3aa: CASSSIAGGNSPLHF

d_gene: -
j_gene: TRBJ1-1
abundance: -
v_gene: TRBV25-1
CDR3nt: TGTGCCAGCAGTGAATACGGGGAAATTGAAACTGAAGCTTTCTTT
CDR3aa: CASSEYGEIETEAFF

d_gene: -
j_gene: TRBJ1-4
abundance: many
v_gene: TRBV7-8
CDR3nt: TGTGCCAGCAGCTTAATGGGACAAACTAATGAAAAACTGTTTTTT
CDR3aa: CASSLMGQTNEKLFF

d_gene: TRBD1
j_gene: TRBJ2-7
abundance: -
v_gene: TRBV11-2
CDR3nt: TGTGCCAGCAGCTCCAGGGGGCGGGGCGCTGAGCAGTACTTC
CDR3aa: CASSSRGRGAEQYF

d_gene: TRBD1
j_gene: TRBJ1-5
abundance: -
v_gene: TRBV6-5
CDR3nt: TGTGCCAGCAAGGCAGGGGGAGTCTCGTCCCAGCATTTT
CDR3aa: CASKAGGVSSQHF

d_gene: TRBD2
j_gene: TRBJ2-5
abundance: -
v_gene: TRBV18
CDR3nt: TGTGCCAGCTCACCCCGGACTAGCGTCGCAGAGACCCAGTACTTC
CDR3aa: CASSPRTSVAETQYF

d_gene: -
j_gene: TRBJ2-3
abundance: -
v_gene: TRBV20-1
CDR3nt: TGCAGTGCTAGAGATTGGCGGGGCGAAGGCACAGATACGCAGTATTTT
CDR3aa: CSARDWRGEGTDTQYF

d_gene: -
j_gene: TRBJ2-1
abundance: -
v_gene: TRBV9
CDR3nt: TGTGCCAGCAGCGTTCCCGGGACGCTGAATGAGCAGTTCTTC
CDR3aa: CASSVPGTLNEQFF

d_gene: -
j_gene: TRBJ1-1
abundance: -
v_gene: TRBV12-3/TRBV12-4
CDR3nt: TGTGCCAGCAGTCCCCGAGCGGGGGAGGGCACTGAAGCTTTCTTT
CDR3aa: CASSPRAGEGTEAFF

d_gene: -
j_gene: TRBJ1-5
abundance: -
v_gene: TRBV20-1
CDR3nt: TGCAGTGCTAGATCGCCCGGCACTCAGCCCCAGCATTTT
CDR3aa: CSARSPGTQPQHF

d_gene: -
j_gene: TRBJ2-6
abundance: -
v_gene: TRBV12-5
CDR3nt: TGTGCTAGTGGTTTGGTACGATCGCCTGGGGCCAACGTCCTGACTTTC
CDR3aa: CASGLVRSPGANVLTF

d_gene: -
j_gene: TRBJ1-6
abundance: -
v_gene: TRBV6-6
CDR3nt: TGTGCCAGCAGTTATGCCTCCCCAAGGGCACCCCTCCACTTT
CDR3aa: CASSYASPRAPLHF

d_gene: TRBD1
j_gene: TRBJ2-7
abundance: -
v_gene: TRBV3-1
CDR3nt: TGTGCCACCACCGGGACAGGGGTCGGCGAGCAGTACTTC
CDR3aa: CATTGTGVGEQYF

d_gene: -
j_gene: TRBJ1-1
abundance: -
v_gene: TRBV5-1
CDR3nt: TGCGCCAGCCGTACAGGGACGGTGGGTGACACTGAAGCTTTCTTT
CDR3aa: CASRTGTVGDTEAFF

d_gene: TRBD1
j_gene: TRBJ2-1
abundance: -
v_gene: TRBV6-5
CDR3nt: TGTGCCAGCAGTTTAAGGACAGGGGACTACAATGAGCAGTTCTTC
CDR3aa: CASSLRTGDYNEQFF

d_gene: TRBD1
j_gene: TRBJ2-7
abundance: -
v_gene: TRBV28
CDR3nt: TGTGCCAGCACTCCGGGGGACAGGACCTACGAGCAGTACTTC
CDR3aa: CASTPGDRTYEQYF

d_gene: TRBD1
j_gene: TRBJ1-6
abundance: -
v_gene: TRBV3-1
CDR3nt: TGTGCCAGCAGCCTTTGGACAGGGGGAGAGTCACCCCTCCACTTT
CDR3aa: CASSLWTGGESPLHF

d_gene: -
j_gene: TRBJ1-5
abundance: many
v_gene: TRBV6-2/TRBV6-3
CDR3nt: TGTGCCAGCAGTTACACAGATAGCAATCAGCCCCAGCATTTT
CDR3aa: CASSYTDSNQPQHF

d_gene: -
j_gene: TRBJ2-3
abundance: -
v_gene: TRBV5-6
CDR3nt: TGTGCCAGCAGCTTCCCCGCAGATACGCAGTATTTT
CDR3aa: CASSFPADTQYF

d_gene: TRBD1
j_gene: TRBJ2-1
abundance: many
v_gene: TRBV9
CDR3nt: TGTGCCAGCAGCGCCCGGGACAGGGGACACAATGAGCAGTTCTTC
CDR3aa: CASSARDRGHNEQFF

d_gene: -
j_gene: TRBJ2-6
abundance: -
v_gene: TRBV6-2/TRBV6-3
CDR3nt: TGTGCCAGCAGTTACCCGCCAGGGTCCGGGGCCAACGTCCTGACTTTC
CDR3aa: CASSYPPGSGANVLTF

d_gene: TRBD1
j_gene: TRBJ2-1
abundance: -
v_gene: TRBV14
CDR3nt: TGTGCCAGCAGCCTGGGGTTGGACAGGGCGAAGTATGAGCAGTTCTTC
CDR3aa: CASSLGLDRAKYEQFF

d_gene: TRBD2
j_gene: TRBJ2-7
abundance: -
v_gene: TRBV20-1
CDR3nt: TGCAGTGCTTTTTTCCCGGGACTAGCGGGGGCCCGCTCCTACGAGCAGTACTTC
CDR3aa: CSAFFPGLAGARSYEQYF

d_gene: -
j_gene: TRBJ1-4
abundance: -
v_gene: TRBV6-6
CDR3nt: TGTGCCAGCAGTCCCCGGGGTCAAGGGGAAAAACTGTTTTTT
CDR3aa: CASSPRGQGEKLFF

d_gene: -
j_gene: TRBJ2-4
abundance: few
v_gene: TRBV5-6
CDR3nt: TGTGCCAGCAGCTTTTCTACAGGTCGTATTGACATTCAGTACTTC
CDR3aa: CASSFSTGRIDIQYF

d_gene: -
j_gene: TRBJ1-2
abundance: -
v_gene: TRBV6-5
CDR3nt: TGTGCCAGCAGTTACTCGAGGCGGCTCAGCGGCTACACCTTC
CDR3aa: CASSYSRRLSGYTF

d_gene: TRBD1
j_gene: TRBJ2-3
abundance: few
v_gene: TRBV20-1
CDR3nt: TGCAGTGCTAGAGATAGGGACAGGGGAACAGATACGCAGTATTTT
CDR3aa: CSARDRDRGTDTQYF

d_gene: -
j_gene: TRBJ2-2
abundance: -
v_gene: TRBV12-3/TRBV12-4
CDR3nt: TGTGCCAGCAGTTTAAAGGGGGGCGGGGAGCTGTTTTTT
CDR3aa: CASSLKGGGELFF

d_gene: -
j_gene: TRBJ1-2
abundance: -
v_gene: TRBV4-1
CDR3nt: TGCGCCAGCAGCCACCCTGGAGGACCCCCCACGGACTATGGCTACACCTTC
CDR3aa: CASSHPGGPPTDYGYTF

d_gene: -
j_gene: TRBJ2-3
abundance: -
v_gene: TRBV2
CDR3nt: TGTGCCAGCAGTGGGGGTTGGACAGGCACAGATACGCAGTATTTT
CDR3aa: CASSGGWTGTDTQYF

d_gene: TRBD2
j_gene: TRBJ2-7
abundance: -
v_gene: TRBV10-3
CDR3nt: TGTGCCATCAGTGTTGGGGGGGACTCCTACGAGCAGTACTTC
CDR3aa: CAISVGGDSYEQYF

d_gene: -
j_gene: TRBJ2-7
abundance: few
v_gene: TRBV5-8
CDR3nt: TGTGCCAGCAGCCCAGAAAAAGGGACGTCGTACGAGCAGTACTTC
CDR3aa: CASSPEKGTSYEQYF

d_gene: -
j_gene: TRBJ1-1
abundance: -
v_gene: TRBV10-2
CDR3nt: TGCGCCAGCAGTGAGGGGGGGGCGGAGTACACTGAAGCTTTCTTT
CDR3aa: CASSEGGAEYTEAFF

d_gene: TRBD1
j_gene: TRBJ2-6
abundance: many
v_gene: TRBV27
CDR3nt: TGTGCCAGCAGTAACCGGGACAGGGGGATTGCTACTGGGGCCAACGTCCTGACTTTC
CDR3aa: CASSNRDRGIATGANVLTF

d_gene: -
j_gene: TRBJ1-1
abundance: few
v_gene: TRBV30
CDR3nt: TGTGCCTGGAGTAAGGGATACACTGAAGCTTTCTTT
CDR3aa: CAWSKGYTEAFF

d_gene: -
j_gene: TRBJ2-3
abundance: -
v_gene: TRBV5-4
CDR3nt: TGTGCCAGCACCGTGGGCAAGAGTATGCTTGTCACAGATACGCAGTATTTT
CDR3aa: CASTVGKSMLVTDTQYF

d_gene: TRBD1
j_gene: TRBJ1-2
abundance: -
v_gene: TRBV4-2
CDR3nt: TGTGCCAGCAGCCAAGTTCCGGGACAGGGGGCCCATGGCTACACCTTC
CDR3aa: CASSQVPGQGAHGYTF

d_gene: -
j_gene: TRBJ2-7
abundance: few
v_gene: TRBV5-1
CDR3nt: TGCGCCAGCAGCTTGTCTTCATATGGGGGACCGAGCTCCTACGAGCAGTACTTC
CDR3aa: CASSLSSYGGPSSYEQYF

d_gene: TRBD2
j_gene: TRBJ2-2
abundance: -
v_gene: TRBV12-3/TRBV12-4
CDR3nt: TGTGCCAGCAGTGCGGGGGGAAAGAACACCGGGGAGCTGTTTTTT
CDR3aa: CASSAGGKNTGELFF

d_gene: -
j_gene: TRBJ2-1
abundance: few
v_gene: TRBV27
CDR3nt: TGTGCCAGCAGTCCCCCTTGGCGGGACCTCAGCTCCTACAATGAGCAGTTCTTC
CDR3aa: CASSPPWRDLSSYNEQFF

d_gene: -
j_gene: TRBJ1-5
abundance: few
v_gene: TRBV12-3/TRBV12-4
CDR3nt: TGTGCCAGCGTCATTGTTCCGGGTAATCAGCCCCAGCATTTT
CDR3aa: CASVIVPGNQPQHF

d_gene: -
j_gene: TRBJ2-1
abundance: few
v_gene: TRBV6-4
CDR3nt: TGTGCCAGCAGTGACTCGTGGGAAGGGGGGAATGAGCAGTTCTTC
CDR3aa: CASSDSWEGGNEQFF

d_gene: -
j_gene: TRBJ2-7
abundance: few
v_gene: TRBV5-6
CDR3nt: TGTGCCAGCAGCTTGGTGAGGGTAGGCGGCTACGAGCAGTACTTC
CDR3aa: CASSLVRVGGYEQYF

d_gene: -
j_gene: TRBJ2-3
abundance: -
v_gene: TRBV10-3
CDR3nt: TGTGCCACCGAGGGGAACACAGATACGCAGTATTTT
CDR3aa: CATEGNTDTQYF